The rows below give T cell receptor beta chains drawn from one sample of a study of cytomegalovirus exposure and HLA in healthy donors. Repertoires were generated with immunoSEQ multiplex PCR, while TCRdb's copy carries only in-frame clones and drops some. The table includes over 200,000 clones, more than 70% detected once. The sample taken for sequencing was PBMCs. These receptor sequences come from a human donor in good health. CDR3s include the opening cysteine and the closing phenylalanine or tryptophan. D genes are given only for firm matches. Not all rows give a size; the values are once, few, many and, for expanded clones, a class.

d_gene	v_gene	j_gene	abundance	CDR3aa	CDR3nt
TRBD1	TRBV7-8	TRBJ2-7	.	CASSPDRQGYEQYF	TGTGCCAGCAGCCCTGATAGACAGGGGTACGAGCAGTACTTC
TRBD2	TRBV29-1	TRBJ2-3	.	CSVGISGRPTDTQYF	TGCAGCGTTGGAATTAGCGGGAGACCCACAGATACGCAGTATTTT
TRBD1	TRBV5-8	TRBJ1-1	.	CASSLGQGRTEAFF	TGTGCCAGCAGCTTGGGACAGGGGAGGACTGAAGCTTTCTTT
.	TRBV27	TRBJ2-7	.	CASILSSTGEQYF	TGTGCCAGCATCCTATCCTCGACGGGCGAGCAGTACTTC
.	TRBV7-9	TRBJ1-1	.	CSSSLVQTEAFF	TGTTCCAGCAGCTTAGTACAGACTGAAGCTTTCTTT
.	TRBV19	TRBJ2-7	few	CASSPSPRRLASREQYF	TGTGCCAGTAGTCCTTCCCCCAGGCGGCTAGCCTCCCGCGAGCAGTACTTC
.	TRBV11-1	TRBJ1-1	.	CASSLALDTAFF	TGTGCCAGCAGCTTAGCGCTAGATACAGCTTTCTTT
.	TRBV29-1	TRBJ2-3	.	CSVEKGQGADTQYF	TGCAGCGTTGAAAAGGGGCAGGGTGCAGATACGCAGTATTTT
TRBD2	TRBV7-9	TRBJ2-3	.	CASSLGGGSAGFGTDTQYF	TGTGCCAGCAGCTTAGGTGGCGGGAGCGCGGGTTTTGGGACAGATACGCAGTATTTT
TRBD1	TRBV30	TRBJ1-5	.	CAWRDRENQPQHF	TGTGCCTGGAGGGACAGGGAGAATCAGCCCCAGCATTTT
TRBD1	TRBV7-2	TRBJ2-7	few	CASSPRTGGEYEQYF	TGTGCCAGCAGCCCCAGGACAGGGGGCGAATACGAGCAGTACTTC
TRBD1	TRBV7-3	TRBJ2-7	.	CASGTGGSEQYF	TGTGCCAGTGGGACAGGGGGCTCCGAGCAGTACTTC
TRBD1	TRBV27	TRBJ1-2	.	CASSTRTGQGFLGGYTF	TGTGCCAGCAGTACCCGGACGGGACAGGGTTTTCTAGGTGGCTACACCTTC
TRBD2	TRBV18	TRBJ2-1	.	CASSPPRDYPEREQFF	TGTGCCAGCTCACCGCCCCGGGACTACCCCGAGAGGGAGCAGTTCTTC
.	TRBV9	TRBJ2-3	.	CASSVGGPSTDTQYF	TGTGCCAGCAGCGTCGGAGGGCCGAGCACAGATACGCAGTATTTT
TRBD2	TRBV5-4	TRBJ2-1	.	CASSFRIAGRHEQFF	TGTGCCAGCAGCTTCAGAATAGCGGGACGCCATGAGCAGTTCTTC
.	TRBV7-9	TRBJ2-4	.	CASSFSTVAKNIQYF	TGTGCCAGCAGCTTCTCCACAGTAGCCAAAAACATTCAGTACTTC
TRBD2	TRBV9	TRBJ2-3	.	CASSVAGSGRADTQYF	TGTGCCAGCAGCGTAGCAGGGAGCGGGAGGGCAGATACGCAGTATTTT
.	TRBV29-1	TRBJ2-1	.	CSATWGPSYNEQFF	TGCAGCGCCACTTGGGGCCCCTCCTACAATGAGCAGTTCTTC
TRBD2	TRBV9	TRBJ2-3	.	CASSPWTSGSRTDTQYF	TGTGCCAGCAGCCCGTGGACTAGCGGGAGCCGCACAGATACGCAGTATTTT
.	TRBV7-9	TRBJ1-2	.	CASTHGSEYRGYTF	TGTGCCAGCACCCACGGCTCGGAGTACCGGGGCTACACCTTC
.	TRBV7-6	TRBJ2-1	.	CASSLRSSADNEQFF	TGTGCCAGCAGCTTGAGATCTAGCGCCGACAATGAGCAGTTCTTC
TRBD1	TRBV27	TRBJ1-5	.	CASSPLGQGVDQPQHF	TGTGCCAGCAGTCCACTGGGACAGGGGGTCGATCAGCCCCAGCATTTT